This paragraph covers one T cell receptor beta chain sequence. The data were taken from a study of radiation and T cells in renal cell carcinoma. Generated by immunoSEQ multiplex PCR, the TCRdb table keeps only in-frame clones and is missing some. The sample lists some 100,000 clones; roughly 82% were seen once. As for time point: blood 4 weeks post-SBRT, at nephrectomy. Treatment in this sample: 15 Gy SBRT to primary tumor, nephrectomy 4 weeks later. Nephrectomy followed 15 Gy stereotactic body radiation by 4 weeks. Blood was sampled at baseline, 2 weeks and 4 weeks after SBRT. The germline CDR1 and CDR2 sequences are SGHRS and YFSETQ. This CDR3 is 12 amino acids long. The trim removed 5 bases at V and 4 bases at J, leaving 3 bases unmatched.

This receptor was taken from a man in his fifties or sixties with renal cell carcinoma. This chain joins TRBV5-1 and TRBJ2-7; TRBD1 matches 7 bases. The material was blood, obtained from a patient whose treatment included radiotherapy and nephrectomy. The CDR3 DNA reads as TGCGCCAGCAGAACGGACAGGTACGAGCAGTACTTC. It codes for CASRTDRYEQYF.